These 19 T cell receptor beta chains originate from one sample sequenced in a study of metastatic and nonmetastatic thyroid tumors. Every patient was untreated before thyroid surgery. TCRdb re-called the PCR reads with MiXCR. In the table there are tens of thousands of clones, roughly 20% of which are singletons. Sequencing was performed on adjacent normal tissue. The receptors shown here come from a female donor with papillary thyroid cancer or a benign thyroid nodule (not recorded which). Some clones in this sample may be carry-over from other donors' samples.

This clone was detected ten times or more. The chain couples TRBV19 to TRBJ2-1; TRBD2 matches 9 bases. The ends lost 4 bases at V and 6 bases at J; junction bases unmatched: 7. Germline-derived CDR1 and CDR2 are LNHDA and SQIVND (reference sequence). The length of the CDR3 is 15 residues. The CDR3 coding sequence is TGTGCCAGTAGTACTTTAGCGGGAGTTAGCAATGAGCAGTTCTTC. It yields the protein CASSTLAGVSNEQFF.

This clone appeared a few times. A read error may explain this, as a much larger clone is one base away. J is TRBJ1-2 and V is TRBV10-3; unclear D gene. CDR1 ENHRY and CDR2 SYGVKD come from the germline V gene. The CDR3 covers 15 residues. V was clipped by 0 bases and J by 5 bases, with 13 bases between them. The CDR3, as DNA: TGTGCCATCAGTGAGTCGTCTCATCCCCCGTATGGCTACACCTTC. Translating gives CAISESSHPPYGYTF.

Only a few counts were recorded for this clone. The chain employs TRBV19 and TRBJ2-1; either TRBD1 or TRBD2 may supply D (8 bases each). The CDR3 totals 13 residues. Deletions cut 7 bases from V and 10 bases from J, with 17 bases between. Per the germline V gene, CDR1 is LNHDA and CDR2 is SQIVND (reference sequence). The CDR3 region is CASIYSGTGEQFF. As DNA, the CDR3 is TGTGCCAGTATTTATAGCGGGACAGGAGAGCAGTTCTTC.

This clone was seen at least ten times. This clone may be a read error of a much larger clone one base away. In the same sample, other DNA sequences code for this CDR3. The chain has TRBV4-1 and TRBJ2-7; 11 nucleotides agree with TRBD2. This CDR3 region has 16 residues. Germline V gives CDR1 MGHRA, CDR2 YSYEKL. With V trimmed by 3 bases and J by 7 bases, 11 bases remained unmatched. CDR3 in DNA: TGCGCCAGCAGCCAGGATTGGCTAGCGGGAGGCGGGGAGCAGTACTTC. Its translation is CASSQDWLAGGGEQYF.

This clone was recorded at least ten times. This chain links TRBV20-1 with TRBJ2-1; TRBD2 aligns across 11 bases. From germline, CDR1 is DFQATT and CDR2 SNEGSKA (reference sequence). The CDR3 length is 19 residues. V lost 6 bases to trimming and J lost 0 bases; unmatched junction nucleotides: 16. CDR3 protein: CSARMGIAGGLTSYNEQFF. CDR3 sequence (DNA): TGCAGTGCCCGCATGGGGATAGCGGGAGGGCTAACCTCCTACAATGAGCAGTTCTTC.

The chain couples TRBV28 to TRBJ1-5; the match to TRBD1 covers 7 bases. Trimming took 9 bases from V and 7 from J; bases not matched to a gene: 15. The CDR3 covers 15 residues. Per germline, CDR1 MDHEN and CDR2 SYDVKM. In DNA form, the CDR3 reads TGTGCCAGTCTCGCCGGCAGGGGGTTAGGACAGCCCCAGCATTTT. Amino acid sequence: CASLAGRGLGQPQHF.

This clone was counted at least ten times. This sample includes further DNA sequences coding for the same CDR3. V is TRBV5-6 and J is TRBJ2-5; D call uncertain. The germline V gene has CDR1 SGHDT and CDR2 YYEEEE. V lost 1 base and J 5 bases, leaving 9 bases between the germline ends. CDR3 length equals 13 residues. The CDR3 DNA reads TGTGCCAGCAGCTTGTGGGGTGGGGAGACCCAGTACTTC. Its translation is CASSLWGGETQYF. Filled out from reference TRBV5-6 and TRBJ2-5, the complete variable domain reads DAGVTQSPTHLIKTRGQQVTLRCSPKSGHDTVSWYQQALGQGPQFIFQYYEEEERQRGNFPDRFSGHQFPNYSSELNVNALLLGDSALYLCASSLWGGETQYFGPGTRLLVL.

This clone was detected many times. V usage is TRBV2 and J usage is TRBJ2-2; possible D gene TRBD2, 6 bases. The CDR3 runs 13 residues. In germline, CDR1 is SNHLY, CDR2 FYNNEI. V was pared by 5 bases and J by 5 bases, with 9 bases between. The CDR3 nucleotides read TGTGCCAGCAGTCCTAGCGAAACCGGGGAGCTGTTTTTT. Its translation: CASSPSETGELFF.

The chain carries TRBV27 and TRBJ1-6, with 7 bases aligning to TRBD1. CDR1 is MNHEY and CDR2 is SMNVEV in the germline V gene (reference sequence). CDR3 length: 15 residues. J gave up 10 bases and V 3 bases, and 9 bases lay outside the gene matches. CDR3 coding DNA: TGTGCCAGCAGTTTGGAGCAGGGGGGGAGGTCACCCCTCCACTTT. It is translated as CASSLEQGGRSPLHF.

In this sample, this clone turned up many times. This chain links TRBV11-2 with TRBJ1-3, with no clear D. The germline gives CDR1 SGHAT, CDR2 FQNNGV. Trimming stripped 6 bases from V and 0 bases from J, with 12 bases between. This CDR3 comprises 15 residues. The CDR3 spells CASSPDQNSGNTIYF. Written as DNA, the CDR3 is TGTGCCAGCAGTCCTGACCAGAACTCTGGAAACACCATATATTTT.

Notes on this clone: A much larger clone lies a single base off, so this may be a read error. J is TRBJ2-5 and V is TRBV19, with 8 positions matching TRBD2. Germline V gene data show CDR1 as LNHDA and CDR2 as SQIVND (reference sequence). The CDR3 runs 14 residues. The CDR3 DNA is TGTGCCAGTAGTGGCCGGGAGGGCCGAGAGACCCAGCACTTC. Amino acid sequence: CASSGREGRETQHF. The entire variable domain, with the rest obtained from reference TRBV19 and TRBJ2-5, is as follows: DGGITQSPKYLFRKEGQNVTLSCEQNLNHDAMYWYRQDPGQGLRLIYYSQIVNDFQKGDIAEGYSVSREKKESFPLTVTSAQKNPTAFYLCASSGREGRETQHFGPGTRLLVL.

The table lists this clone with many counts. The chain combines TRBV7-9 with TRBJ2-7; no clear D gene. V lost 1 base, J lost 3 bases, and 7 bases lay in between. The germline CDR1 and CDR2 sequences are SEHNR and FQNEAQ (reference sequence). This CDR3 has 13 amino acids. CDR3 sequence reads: CASSLDRNYEQYF. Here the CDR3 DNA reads TGTGCCAGCAGCTTAGACAGAAACTACGAGCAGTACTTC.

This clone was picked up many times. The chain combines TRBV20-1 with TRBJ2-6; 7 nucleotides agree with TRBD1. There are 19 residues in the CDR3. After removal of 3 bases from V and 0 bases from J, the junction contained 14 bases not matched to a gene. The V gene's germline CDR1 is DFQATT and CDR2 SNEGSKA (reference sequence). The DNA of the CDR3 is TGCAGTGCTAGGGCCGATCGACAGGGCGACAACTCTGGGGCCAACGTCCTGACTTTC. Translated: CSARADRQGDNSGANVLTF.

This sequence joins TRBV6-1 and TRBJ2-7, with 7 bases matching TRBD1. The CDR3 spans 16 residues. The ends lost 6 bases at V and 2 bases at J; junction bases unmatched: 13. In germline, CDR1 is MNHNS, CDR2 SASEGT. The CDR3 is CASSQPSGTVTYEQYF. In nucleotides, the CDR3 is TGTGCCAGCAGCCAACCTTCCGGGACAGTGACCTACGAGCAGTACTTC.

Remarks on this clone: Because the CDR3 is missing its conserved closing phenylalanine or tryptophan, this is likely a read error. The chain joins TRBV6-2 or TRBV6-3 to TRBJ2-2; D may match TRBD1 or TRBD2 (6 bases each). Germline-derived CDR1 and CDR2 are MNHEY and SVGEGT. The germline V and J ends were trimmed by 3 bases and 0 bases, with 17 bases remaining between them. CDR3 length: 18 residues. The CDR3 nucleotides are TGTGCCAGCAGTTATACCGGGGGCCGACCCACGAACACCGGGGAGCTGTTTTCT. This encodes CASSYTGGRPTNTGELFS.

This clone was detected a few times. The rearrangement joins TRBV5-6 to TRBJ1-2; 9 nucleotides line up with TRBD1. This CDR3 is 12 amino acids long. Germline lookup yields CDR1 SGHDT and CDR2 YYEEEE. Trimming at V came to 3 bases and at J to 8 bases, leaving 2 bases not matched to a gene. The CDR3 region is CASSWTGEGYTF. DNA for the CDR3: TGTGCCAGCAGCTGGACAGGGGAAGGCTACACCTTC.

CDR3: CAITRGQPEAYEQYF. CDR3 nucleotide sequence: TGTGCCATCACTCGGGGGCAACCCGAGGCCTACGAGCAGTACTTC. The chain has TRBV2 and TRBJ2-7; the D gene could be TRBD1 or TRBD2 (6 bases each). The CDR3 is 15 amino acids. Germline CDR1 reads SNHLY; CDR2 reads FYNNEI. V gave up 10 bases and J gave up 2 bases, with 21 bases separating them.

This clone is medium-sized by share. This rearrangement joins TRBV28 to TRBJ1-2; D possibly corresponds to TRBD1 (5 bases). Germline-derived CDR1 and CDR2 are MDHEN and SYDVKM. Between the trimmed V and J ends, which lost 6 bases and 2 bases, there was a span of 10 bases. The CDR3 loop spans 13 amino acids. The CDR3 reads CASRRDGNYGYTF. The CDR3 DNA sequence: TGTGCCAGCAGGCGGGACGGGAACTATGGCTACACCTTC.

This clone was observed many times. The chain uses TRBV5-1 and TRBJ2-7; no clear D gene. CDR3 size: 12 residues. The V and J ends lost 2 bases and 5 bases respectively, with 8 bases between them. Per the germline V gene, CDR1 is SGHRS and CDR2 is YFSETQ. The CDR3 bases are TGCGCCAGCAGCTTTGGTAGGGACGAGCAGTACTTC. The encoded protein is CASSFGRDEQYF.